This T cell receptor (beta chain) came from a study of blood T cell repertoires in COVID-19 (dated by TCRdb to 2018 to 2021). In the study overall: Samples from collaborators originated in the United States, Italy and Spain and spanned both the acute and convalescent phases of COVID-19. The material from the prospective study consisted of cDNA or gDNA derived from T cells, B-cell-depleted T cells, or PBMCs. Deeply sampled blood TCRbeta repertoires from subjects exposed to, actively infected with, or recovered from COVID-19 were included in the dataset. A freely available public database, intended as a resource for researchers studying the immune response to SARS-CoV-2, is where the repertoires were released. The samples were drawn from two sources: the first 160 participants of the ongoing ImmuneRACE study, and over 950 subjects contributed by 6 global collaborators. Sample metadata almost always included a de-identified subject ID, COVID-19 status, age in years and sex. Where available, HLA class I and class II types were taken from metadata supplied by the sample provider and were not determined by assay-based typing. Paper-wide results and their limitations: How much clinical and demographic metadata was included differed by source and by participant, and the metadata was provided uncurated.

Each collaborating institution followed its own protocols to collect whole blood in K2EDTA tubes. For TCRbeta analysis, collaborator samples were shipped as frozen whole blood, as isolated PBMCs, or as DNA extracted from either sample type. Comments on this clone: This clone's antigen is unknown. Qualities for individual bases were not recorded, and no much larger clone is one base off.

The germline V and J ends show losses of 6 bases and 2 bases respectively, and no gene match explains 13 bases of the junction. From the germline V gene, CDR1 is SGHRS and CDR2 is YFSETQ. The CDR3 spans 16 residues, from the cysteine through the phenylalanine. Solely the CDR3 DNA is kept, with 48 bases framed from the first base. TCRbeta CDR3 regions were amplified from genomic DNA using the immunoSEQ Assay, a bias-controlled multiplex PCR. For the original study's pipeline: The number of nucleated cells in each sample was estimated from the amplification of reference gene primers within the assay. To quantify the absolute abundance of each unique TCRbeta CDR3 rearrangement, sequence reads were collapsed and filtered. For each sample, productive Simpson clonality was calculated by taking the square root of Simpson's diversity index across productive rearrangements. This immuneACCESS table, as held by TCRdb, lists in-frame sequences with V and J called but not all clones. Of the missing ones, under half trace to an unresolved V gene in checked studies; the others have no known cause. That table is the source of V, J and clone size, and D and trimming were worked out from the DNA. Counted in this sample were 100,000 or so clones; approximately 86% of them appeared once. The ten biggest clones cover 4.5% to 6.5% of the sample.

The source of this sequence is a human donor in a cohort sampled during active COVID-19. Sequences were obtained from peripheral blood. This chain is built from TRBV5-1 and TRBJ2-5, with TRBD2 matching 7 junction bases. In nucleotide form, the sequence is TGCGCCAGCACCCCGGGGGGACCGCTCGAGCAAGAGACCCAGTACTTC. Its coded protein is CASTPGGPLEQETQYF. Outside the CDR3, residues come from the reference TRBV5-1 and TRBJ2-5 proteins, so the full variable domain is: KAGVTQTPRYLIKTRGQQVTLSCSPISGHRSVSWYQQTPGQGLQFLFEYFSETQRNKGNFPGRFSGRQFSNSRSEMNVSTLELGDSALYLCASTPGGPLEQETQYFGPGTRLLVL.